The 20 T cell receptor beta chains presented below share a single source sample, sequenced in a study of PD-L1 blockade in urothelial cancer. Sequencing was performed with immunoSEQ multiplex PCR; in TCRdb, only in-frame clones are kept and a portion is missing. The data contain 100,000 or so clones, 91% of them seen just once; the ten biggest clones take up 0.85% to 1%. The sample here was PBMCs, taken around atezolizumab (anti-PD-L1) treatment. Receptors originate from an elderly woman with urothelial cancer.

Written as DNA, the CDR3 is TGTGCCAGCAGTTTCATACAGGGACCGAGGATGAACACTGAAGCTTTCTTT. Its translation: CASSFIQGPRMNTEAFF. This chain joins TRBV28 and TRBJ1-1, with D possibly being TRBD1 (6 bases). The germline V gene encodes CDR1 MDHEN and CDR2 SYDVKM. The V and J ends lost 3 bases and 0 bases respectively, with 17 bases between them. The CDR3 runs 17 residues.

The chain combines TRBV2 with TRBJ1-4; no definite D call. This CDR3 spans 15 amino acids. V dropped 1 base and J dropped 0 bases, with 6 bases sitting between them. Looked up from germline, CDR1 is SNHLY and CDR2 is FYNNEI. CDR3 bases: TGTGCCAGCAGTGAAGAGGCGGCAACTAATGAAAAACTGTTTTTT. Its translation: CASSEEAATNEKLFF. The full variable domain, with the rest looked up from reference TRBV2 and TRBJ1-4, is EPEVTQTPSHQVTQMGQEVILRCVPISNHLYFYWYRQILGQKVEFLVSFYNNEISEKSEIFDDQFSVERPDGSNFTLKIRSTKLEDSAMYFCASSEEAATNEKLFFGSGTQLSVL.

The gene calls are TRBV6-5 and TRBJ2-7; a possible D gene is TRBD1 (5 bases). V lost 5 bases and J 2 bases, leaving 10 bases between the germline ends. Germline CDR1 MNHEY, CDR2 SVGAGI. The CDR3 contains 13 residues. CDR3 sequence (DNA): TGTGCCAGCAGTCAGACAGAAACCTACGAGCAGTACTTC. Its protein is CASSQTETYEQYF.

CDR3 DNA: TGTGCCAGCAGCTTGCAACAGTGGCTGTGGGGCTACACCTTC. Amino acids: CASSLQQWLWGYTF. The genes are TRBV5-6 and TRBJ1-2; no clear D gene. The CDR3 has 14 amino acids. Germline loops: CDR1 SGHDT, CDR2 YYEEEE. The V gene lost 1 base and the J gene lost 8 bases, with 15 bases spanning the gap. Filled out from reference TRBV5-6 and TRBJ1-2, the complete variable domain reads DAGVTQSPTHLIKTRGQQVTLRCSPKSGHDTVSWYQQALGQGPQFIFQYYEEEERQRGNFPDRFSGHQFPNYSSELNVNALLLGDSALYLCASSLQQWLWGYTFGSGTRLTVV.

The chain couples TRBV29-1 to TRBJ2-7; 7 positions agree with TRBD1. J lost 4 bases, V lost 6 bases, and 12 bases had no gene match. The CDR3 sequence is 14 residues long. Germline values: CDR1 SQVTM, CDR2 ANQGSEA. CDR3 bases: TGCAGCGTCCGTGGGGGACAGAAATCTTACGAGCAGTACTTC. As protein: CSVRGGQKSYEQYF.

The rearrangement links TRBV7-9 to TRBJ2-7; 8 positions match TRBD1. The CDR3 runs 15 residues. V lost 5 bases, J lost 0 bases, and 6 bases stayed unmatched. Germline CDR1 and CDR2: SEHNR and FQNEAQ (reference sequence). The CDR3 nucleotides read TGTGCCAGCAGCGCCCGACAGGGGACCTCCTACGAGCAGTACTTC. Its protein product is CASSARQGTSYEQYF.

This clone has more than one count but fewer than ten. The chain couples TRBV5-1 to TRBJ1-2, with D possibly TRBD1 on 5 matching bases. Trimming removed 0 bases at V and 4 bases at J, with 7 bases between. The CDR3 spans 13 residues. Germline-derived CDR1 and CDR2 are SGHRS and YFSETQ. As DNA, the CDR3 is TGCGCCAGCAGCTTGGGGGGCTCCTATGGCTACACCTTC. Translation: CASSLGGSYGYTF.

The chain is built from TRBV7-3 and TRBJ1-1; D might be TRBD1 (5 bases). The CDR3 runs to 17 residues. Germline CDR1 is SGHTA and CDR2 is FQGTGA. V was clipped by 8 bases and J by 5 bases, with 27 bases between them. CDR3 region: CASSPGQGRGGSTEAFF. CDR3 DNA: TGTGCCAGCTCCCCCGGGCAGGGTAGGGGAGGGTCGACTGAAGCTTTCTTT. The whole variable domain, filled in from reference TRBV7-3 and TRBJ1-1, reads GAGVSQTPSNKVTEKGKYVELRCDPISGHTALYWYRQSLGQGPEFLIYFQGTGAADDSGLPNDRFFAVRPEGSVSTLKIQRTERGDSAVYLCASSPGQGRGGSTEAFFGQGTRLTVV.

J is TRBJ1-1 and V is TRBV21-1; no check of the table's D call, TRBD1, against the DNA was made. TRBV21-1 has pseudogene status. The CDR3 length is 14 residues. As DNA, the CDR3 is TGTGCCAGCAGCAACAGGGGACGGAGCACTGAAGCTTTCTTT. Translating it yields CASSNRGRSTEAFF.

This chain links TRBV5-5 with TRBJ2-3; 13 nucleotides match TRBD2. The germline CDR1 and CDR2 sequences are SGHKS and YYEKEE (reference sequence). J was trimmed by 4 bases and V by 4 bases; bases with no gene match: 9. The CDR3 length is 17 residues. CDR3 loop: CASSPLTSGRSSDTQYF. DNA for the CDR3: TGTGCCAGCAGCCCCCTGACTAGCGGGAGGTCCTCAGATACGCAGTATTTT.

V and J are TRBV13 and TRBJ1-5; 7 bases map to TRBD1. Germline CDR1 reads PRHDT; CDR2 reads FYEKMQ (reference sequence). The CDR3 is 14 amino acids. Trimming took 5 bases from V and 4 from J; bases not matched to a gene: 5. For the CDR3, the DNA is TGTGCCAGCAGCCGGACAGGAAGAAATCAGCCCCAGCATTTT. Its protein is CASSRTGRNQPQHF. Filled out from reference TRBV13 and TRBJ1-5, the complete variable domain reads AAGVIQSPRHLIKEKRETATLKCYPIPRHDTVYWYQQGPGQDPQFLISFYEKMQSDKGSIPDRFSAQQFSDYHSELNMSSLELGDSALYFCASSRTGRNQPQHFGDGTRLSIL.

The V and J genes are TRBV4-2 and TRBJ1-4; no reliable D call. This CDR3 has 16 amino acids. Per the germline V gene, CDR1 is LGHNA and CDR2 is YNFKEQ. V lost 1 base, J lost 0 bases, and 9 bases lay in between. The chain's CDR3 is CASSQGHTATNEKLFF. CDR3 in DNA: TGTGCCAGCAGCCAAGGTCACACCGCAACTAATGAAAAACTGTTTTTT.

The chain carries TRBV7-3 and TRBJ1-1, with 7 bases that match TRBD1. The CDR3 is 15 amino acids. Germline assignment: CDR1 SGHTA and CDR2 FQGTGA. The V and J ends lost 5 bases and 4 bases, in that order; junction bases with no gene match: 10. The CDR3 reads CASSELGPGGTEAFF. As DNA, the CDR3 is TGTGCCAGCAGCGAATTAGGGCCAGGGGGCACTGAAGCTTTCTTT.

V gene TRBV5-1 combines with J gene TRBJ2-5; D is unclear. Trimming shortened V by 0 bases and J by 5 bases, and 8 bases separated the two germline ends. CDR1 and CDR2 from the germline V gene are SGHRS and YFSETQ. CDR3 length: 13 amino acids. CDR3 in DNA: TGCGCCAGCAGCTTGGCGTTCGGGGAGACCCAGTACTTC. Its translation is CASSLAFGETQYF. The full variable domain, with the rest looked up from reference TRBV5-1 and TRBJ2-5, is KAGVTQTPRYLIKTRGQQVTLSCSPISGHRSVSWYQQTPGQGLQFLFEYFSETQRNKGNFPGRFSGRQFSNSRSEMNVSTLELGDSALYLCASSLAFGETQYFGPGTRLLVL.

The rearrangement joins TRBV5-1 to TRBJ1-3, with D possibly matching TRBD1 (5 bases). Germline CDR1 SGHRS, CDR2 YFSETQ. The CDR3 consists of 15 residues. Trimming took 4 bases from V and 1 from J, leaving 12 bases between them. The CDR3 DNA sequence: TGCGCCAGCAGCCTCGGGGGGGTGTCTGGAAACACCATATATTTT. Translated: CASSLGGVSGNTIYF.

J is TRBJ2-6 and V is TRBV5-1, with 12 bases fitting TRBD1. V lost 0 bases to trimming and J lost 4 bases; unmatched junction nucleotides: 8. CDR3 length: 19 residues. Germline V CDR1 and CDR2: SGHRS, YFSETQ. CDR3 region: CASSLAAGQGAQGANVLTF. DNA of the CDR3: TGCGCCAGCAGCTTGGCGGCGGGACAGGGGGCGCAAGGGGCCAACGTCCTGACTTTC. The entire variable domain, with the rest obtained from reference TRBV5-1 and TRBJ2-6, is as follows: KAGVTQTPRYLIKTRGQQVTLSCSPISGHRSVSWYQQTPGQGLQFLFEYFSETQRNKGNFPGRFSGRQFSNSRSEMNVSTLELGDSALYLCASSLAAGQGAQGANVLTFGAGSRLTVL.

The chain joins TRBV18 to TRBJ2-2; D uncertain. CDR1 and CDR2 (germline): KGHSH, LQKENI. With 5 bases removed from V and 0 bases from J, the gap between germline ends came to 10 bases. There are 15 residues in the CDR3. The CDR3 region is CASSTTPANTGELFF. The CDR3 nucleotides read TGTGCCAGCTCAACGACTCCCGCGAACACCGGGGAGCTGTTTTTT.

This chain uses TRBV15 with TRBJ1-3; D unresolved. Germline CDR1 is LNHNV and CDR2 is YYDKDF (reference sequence). CDR3 length: 16 amino acids. Trimming took 0 bases from V and 0 from J, leaving 9 bases between them. In DNA form, the CDR3 reads TGTGCCACCAGCAGAGATCGCCAGGCCTCTGGAAACACCATATATTTT. Its translation: CATSRDRQASGNTIYF.

The CDR3 region has the DNA TGTGCCAGCAGTGAATATTCAGGGGTGGGTAATCAGCCCCAGCATTTT. This gives the protein CASSEYSGVGNQPQHF. The gene calls are TRBV6-1 and TRBJ1-5, with D perhaps matching TRBD1 (6 bases). Germline CDR1 MNHNS, CDR2 SASEGT. Between the trimmed V and J ends, which lost 2 bases and 4 bases, there was a span of 15 bases. CDR3 length equals 16 residues.

The chain is built from TRBV29-1 and TRBJ1-2; D gene uncertain. Germline lookup yields CDR1 SQVTM and CDR2 ANQGSEA. V gave up 4 bases and J gave up 4 bases, with 13 bases separating them. This CDR3 region has 13 residues. The DNA for the CDR3 is TGCAGCGTTGCGGCGGATTTCATCTATGGCTACACCTTC. Its protein product is CSVAADFIYGYTF. Using reference TRBV29-1 and TRBJ1-2 for the parts outside the CDR3, the full variable domain is SAVISQKPSRDICQRGTSLTIQCQVDSQVTMMFWYRQQPGQSLTLIATANQGSEATYESGFVIDKFPISRPNLTFSTLTVSNMSPEDSSIYLCSVAADFIYGYTFGSGTRLTVV.